A selection of T cell receptor beta chains follows, all from one sample in a study of cytomegalovirus exposure and HLA in healthy donors. The data were produced by immunoSEQ multiplex PCR, yet TCRdb's version contains in-frame clones alone and is incomplete. This table lists about 120,000 clones. The sequencing sample was made of PBMCs. These receptors came from a man aged 25 to 45 in good health and CMV-seronegative. The CDR3 runs from the conserved cysteine through the conserved F or W. Fields, in order: V gene, CDR3 length, J gene, D gene, CDR3 protein, CDR3 DNA. The D gene is left open where the match is weak.

v_gene: TRBV27
len: 19
j_gene: TRBJ2-2
d_gene: TRBD1
CDR3aa: CASSLQLALQGAGTGELFF
CDR3nt: TGTGCCAGCAGTTTACAATTGGCATTGCAGGGGGCCGGCACCGGGGAGCTGTTTTTT

v_gene: TRBV30
len: 16
j_gene: TRBJ2-2
d_gene: TRBD2
CDR3aa: CAWNQRGGPYTGELFF
CDR3nt: TGTGCCTGGAATCAGCGGGGGGGCCCGTACACCGGGGAGCTGTTTTTT

v_gene: TRBV25-1
len: 14
j_gene: TRBJ2-2
d_gene: NA
CDR3aa: CASRSLAYTGELFF
CDR3nt: TGTGCCAGCAGGTCCTTAGCATACACCGGGGAGCTGTTTTTT

v_gene: TRBV7-8
len: 13
j_gene: TRBJ2-7
d_gene: TRBD2
CDR3aa: CASADGGTYEQYF
CDR3nt: TGTGCCAGCGCGGACGGGGGGACCTACGAGCAGTACTTC

v_gene: TRBV6-5
len: 16
j_gene: TRBJ1-2
d_gene: NA
CDR3aa: CASSYNRPIANYGYTF
CDR3nt: TGTGCCAGCAGTTATAACAGGCCAATAGCTAACTATGGCTACACCTTC

v_gene: TRBV27
len: 17
j_gene: TRBJ2-1
d_gene: TRBD2
CDR3aa: CASSPRGGMSSYNEQFF
CDR3nt: TGTGCCAGCAGTCCTCGCGGGGGGATGAGCTCCTACAATGAGCAGTTCTTC

v_gene: TRBV5-1
len: 14
j_gene: TRBJ2-5
d_gene: NA
CDR3aa: CASREGQSEETQYF
CDR3nt: TGCGCCAGCAGAGAGGGTCAGTCTGAGGAGACCCAGTACTTC

v_gene: TRBV5-1
len: 15
j_gene: TRBJ1-2
d_gene: TRBD1
CDR3aa: CASSFSQGPNYGYTF
CDR3nt: TGCGCCAGCAGTTTTTCACAGGGGCCTAACTATGGCTACACCTTC

v_gene: TRBV27
len: 15
j_gene: TRBJ1-6
d_gene: NA
CDR3aa: CASSPRGGQNSPLHF
CDR3nt: TGTGCCAGCAGTCCCCGGGGGGGGCAGAATTCACCCCTCCACTTT

v_gene: TRBV11-2
len: 12
j_gene: TRBJ1-3
d_gene: NA
CDR3aa: CASSLNRNTIYF
CDR3nt: TGTGCCAGCAGCTTAAACAGAAACACCATATATTTT

v_gene: TRBV6-5
len: 16
j_gene: TRBJ1-5
d_gene: TRBD1
CDR3aa: CASSSTPGQGGQPQHF
CDR3nt: TGTGCCAGCAGTTCCACCCCGGGACAGGGGGGGCAGCCCCAGCATTTT

v_gene: TRBV10-3
len: 16
j_gene: TRBJ1-1
d_gene: TRBD1
CDR3aa: CAIRQISGTANTEAFF
CDR3nt: TGTGCCATCAGACAAATATCCGGGACAGCGAACACTGAAGCTTTCTTT

v_gene: TRBV2
len: 13
j_gene: TRBJ1-6
d_gene: NA
CDR3aa: CASSKGLPSPLHF
CDR3nt: TGTGCCAGCAGTAAGGGGTTACCTTCACCCCTCCACTTT

v_gene: TRBV6-1
len: 12
j_gene: TRBJ2-1
d_gene: NA
CDR3aa: CASSVVYNEQFF
CDR3nt: TGTGCCAGCAGTGTAGTTTACAATGAGCAGTTCTTC

v_gene: TRBV6-1
len: 14
j_gene: TRBJ2-7
d_gene: NA
CDR3aa: CASSERGAVYEQYF
CDR3nt: TGTGCCAGCAGTGAACGGGGGGCTGTGTACGAGCAGTACTTC

v_gene: TRBV4-3
len: 16
j_gene: TRBJ2-7
d_gene: NA
CDR3aa: CASSRTRAGYIYEQYF
CDR3nt: TGCGCCAGCAGCCGGACGAGGGCGGGGTATATCTACGAGCAGTACTTC

v_gene: TRBV2
len: 14
j_gene: TRBJ1-2
d_gene: NA
CDR3aa: CASFSNPIHYGYTF
CDR3nt: TGTGCCAGCTTCTCTAATCCCATTCACTATGGCTACACCTTC

v_gene: TRBV6-1
len: 15
j_gene: TRBJ1-4
d_gene: TRBD1
CDR3aa: CASSESETGGEKLFF
CDR3nt: TGTGCCAGCAGTGAATCGGAGACAGGGGGTGAAAAACTGTTTTTT

v_gene: TRBV18
len: 15
j_gene: TRBJ1-2
d_gene: NA
CDR3aa: CASSNSRQANYGYTF
CDR3nt: TGTGCCAGCTCTAACTCGCGACAAGCTAACTATGGCTACACCTTC

v_gene: TRBV6-1
len: 12
j_gene: TRBJ1-6
d_gene: TRBD1
CDR3aa: CASGTVRSPLHF
CDR3nt: TGTGCCAGTGGGACAGTCAGATCACCCCTCCACTTT

v_gene: TRBV5-1
len: 13
j_gene: TRBJ1-1
d_gene: NA
CDR3aa: CASSLGRITEAFF
CDR3nt: TGCGCCAGCAGCTTGGGCAGGATCACTGAAGCTTTCTTT

v_gene: TRBV9
len: 19
j_gene: TRBJ2-6
d_gene: TRBD2
CDR3aa: CASTGLAGAAISGANVLTF
CDR3nt: TGTGCCAGCACTGGCTTAGCGGGGGCAGCAATTTCTGGGGCCAACGTCCTGACTTTC

v_gene: TRBV2
len: 11
j_gene: TRBJ2-7
d_gene: TRBD1
CDR3aa: CASSVQGVEYF
CDR3nt: TGTGCCAGCAGTGTACAGGGGGTTGAGTACTTC

v_gene: TRBV6-1
len: 15
j_gene: TRBJ2-7
d_gene: NA
CDR3aa: CASSEGQLLYYEQYF
CDR3nt: TGTGCCAGCAGTGAAGGACAGCTTCTTTACTACGAGCAGTACTTC

v_gene: TRBV2
len: 13
j_gene: TRBJ1-2
d_gene: NA
CDR3aa: CASSQTGYYGYTF
CDR3nt: TGTGCCAGCAGTCAAACAGGGTACTATGGCTACACCTTC

v_gene: TRBV6-1
len: 14
j_gene: TRBJ1-2
d_gene: TRBD1
CDR3aa: CASRRDSGNYGYTF
CDR3nt: TGTGCCAGCAGAAGGGACAGTGGGAACTATGGCTACACCTTC

v_gene: TRBV13
len: 14
j_gene: TRBJ2-7
d_gene: NA
CDR3aa: CASSQGPGNYEQYF
CDR3nt: TGTGCCAGCAGCCAAGGACCAGGGAACTACGAGCAGTACTTC

v_gene: TRBV5-1
len: 14
j_gene: TRBJ2-2
d_gene: NA
CDR3aa: CASSLWGPSGELFF
CDR3nt: TGCGCCAGCAGCTTGTGGGGGCCGAGCGGGGAGCTGTTTTTT

v_gene: TRBV7-9
len: 14
j_gene: TRBJ1-4
d_gene: TRBD1
CDR3aa: CASSLDRWNEKLFF
CDR3nt: TGTGCCAGCAGCTTGGACAGGTGGAATGAAAAACTGTTTTTT

v_gene: TRBV6-5
len: 12
j_gene: TRBJ2-7
d_gene: NA
CDR3aa: CASSPQGHEQYF
CDR3nt: TGTGCCAGCAGCCCCCAGGGCCACGAGCAGTACTTC

v_gene: TRBV5-1
len: 13
j_gene: TRBJ1-1
d_gene: NA
CDR3aa: CASSLQGSTEAFF
CDR3nt: TGCGCCAGCAGCTTACAGGGTAGCACTGAAGCTTTCTTT

v_gene: TRBV19
len: 15
j_gene: TRBJ1-2
d_gene: TRBD1
CDR3aa: CASSAPRGTGYGYTF
CDR3nt: TGTGCCAGTAGTGCCCCCAGAGGGACAGGCTATGGCTACACCTTC

v_gene: TRBV15
len: 15
j_gene: TRBJ2-1
d_gene: NA
CDR3aa: CATSRDAASYDEQFF
CDR3nt: TGTGCCACCAGCAGAGATGCGGCTAGCTACGATGAGCAGTTCTTC

v_gene: TRBV7-7
len: 14
j_gene: TRBJ2-5
d_gene: NA
CDR3aa: CASSSTHGGETQYF
CDR3nt: TGTGCCAGCAGCTCTACTCACGGGGGTGAGACCCAGTACTTC

v_gene: TRBV7-9
len: 16
j_gene: TRBJ1-4
d_gene: TRBD1
CDR3aa: CASSKGQGPTNEKLFF
CDR3nt: TGTGCCAGCAGCAAGGGACAGGGCCCAACTAATGAAAAACTGTTTTTT

v_gene: TRBV25-1
len: 14
j_gene: TRBJ1-5
d_gene: NA
CDR3aa: CASSVASSNQPQHF
CDR3nt: TGTGCCAGCAGTGTAGCCAGCTCCAATCAGCCCCAGCATTTT